The TCR beta chain under discussion was sequenced for a study of cytomegalovirus exposure and HLA in healthy donors. Study observations and caveats: The listing of 150 to 200 TCR beta chains classed them as cytomegalovirus-associated.

Regarding this clone: What it recognizes is unknown.

Libraries were prepared by immunoSEQ multiplex PCR; TCRdb keeps only in-frame clonotypes and omits some of them. The table shows more than 60,000 clones, with about 89% occurring only once. The CDR3 covers 16 residues. J lost 2 bases, V lost 2 bases, and 7 bases had no gene match. Germline V gene sequence: CDR1 MGHRA, CDR2 YSYEKL. Sequencing was carried out using PBMCs. The source of this sequence is a young woman in good health and CMV-seronegative. The chain employs TRBV4-1 and TRBJ2-7; 9 bases align to TRBD1. As DNA, the CDR3 is TGCGCCAGCAGCCAACCGAACAGGGGGCAAACCTACGAGCAGTACTTC. Translated, it gives CASSQPNRGQTYEQYF.